The 30 T cell receptor beta chains reported below all come from one sample, sequenced in a study of CD8+ T cells in alopecia areata. The sequencing template was cDNA reverse transcribed from extracted RNA. Data came from immunoSEQ multiplex PCR; TCRdb stores just in-frame clones and leaves some out. The data contain 170,000 or so clones, roughly 62% of them singletons. Indicated treatment: oral pan-JAK inhibitor, 5-10 mg twice daily. This specimen consisted of CD8+ T cells sorted from blood, obtained at week 24, from a patient treated with tofacitinib. The receptors were sampled from a human donor with alopecia areata.

For this clone: The junction departs from germline at one end; a sequencing error may be responsible. This chain uses TRBV7-7 with TRBJ2-3; D could derive from TRBD1 or TRBD2 (5 bases each). Germline values: CDR1 SSHAT, CDR2 FNYEAQ (reference sequence). The CDR3 is made up of 14 amino acids. The CDR3 coding sequence is TGTGCTAGCAGCTTAGATTTAGGGGAGGATACGCAGTATTTT. Translation gives CASSLDLGEDTQYF.

There are a few counts of this clone. Relative to the germline gene, one junction end is altered; a read error may explain this. This chain connects TRBV4-1 to TRBJ2-7; 7 bases match TRBD1. The germline gives CDR1 MGHRA, CDR2 YSYEKL. There are 14 residues in the CDR3. CDR3 sequence reads: CASSRQGSAHEQYF. For the CDR3, the DNA is TGTGCCAGCAGCCGACAGGGTTCAGCACACGAGCAGTACTTC.

J is TRBJ2-7 and V is TRBV29-1, with D possibly being TRBD1 (6 bases). The CDR3 length is 14 residues. Germline V gene lookup returns CDR1 SQVTM and CDR2 ANQGSEA. Trimming took 4 bases from V and 3 from J, leaving 16 bases between them. CDR3 nucleotides: TGCAGCGTTGTTTCCCGGGACAACAGCTACGAGCAGTACTTC. Amino acid sequence: CSVVSRDNSYEQYF.

CDR3 sequence (DNA): TGTGCCAGCTCACCGGGGCGGGGGAGGACAGATACGCAGTATTTT. It encodes CASSPGRGRTDTQYF. The rearrangement uses TRBV18 and TRBJ2-3, with 7 bases aligning to TRBD2. The CDR3 runs 15 residues. Germline CDR1 reads KGHSH; CDR2 reads LQKENI. The V gene end was trimmed by 3 bases and the J gene end by 3 bases; junction bases not matched to a gene: 6.

The chain uses TRBV25-1 and TRBJ2-6; D unresolved. Germline CDR1 MGHDK, CDR2 SYGVNS. The CDR3 extends over 15 amino acids. Trimming removed 3 bases from V and 2 bases from J, with 8 bases in between. DNA for the CDR3: TGTGCCAGCAGTGACGGCCGGACTGGGGCCAACGTCCTGACTTTC. Its protein product is CASSDGRTGANVLTF.

The CDR3 DNA reads as TGTGCCAGCAGCTTGACCATCCAGGGGGAAATCATGAACACTGAAGCTTTCTTT. Protein product: CASSLTIQGEIMNTEAFF. The J gene is TRBJ1-1, the V gene TRBV7-2; TRBD1 aligns across 7 bases. Germline assignment: CDR1 SGHTA and CDR2 FQGNSA. V lost 3 bases, J lost 0 bases, and 13 bases stayed unmatched. This CDR3 has 18 residues.

V and J are TRBV9 and TRBJ1-6; no clear D. Per the germline V gene, CDR1 is SGDLS and CDR2 is YYNGEE. The CDR3 is made up of 12 amino acids. Trimming removed 4 bases at V and 6 bases at J, with 5 bases between. This chain's CDR3 is CASSFGNSPLHF. For the CDR3, the DNA is TGTGCCAGCAGCTTTGGTAATTCACCCCTCCACTTT.

In this sample, this clone turned up a few times. V is TRBV29-1 and J is TRBJ2-5; TRBD2 agrees at 7 bases. Germline V gene data show CDR1 as SQVTM and CDR2 as ANQGSEA. V lost 4 bases and J lost 4; bases outside the gene matches: 3. CDR3 size: 12 residues. The CDR3 DNA sequence: TGCAGCGTTGGGGGAGGGGTAGAGACCCAGTACTTC. Encoded protein: CSVGGGVETQYF.

There are a few counts of this clone. The chain couples TRBV25-1 to TRBJ1-1; a weak D match, TRBD1 (5 bases). Looked up from germline, CDR1 is MGHDK and CDR2 is SYGVNS. V was clipped by 0 bases and J by 2 bases, with 13 bases between them. The CDR3 is 16 residues long. CDR3 sequence reads: CASSEYGAGINTEAFF. CDR3 sequence (DNA): TGTGCCAGCAGTGAATATGGGGCAGGGATAAACACTGAAGCTTTCTTT.

V gene TRBV13 combines with J gene TRBJ2-1, with no clear D. This CDR3 has 15 residues. Trimming stripped 5 bases from V and 0 bases from J, with 11 bases between. CDR1 and CDR2 from the germline V gene are PRHDT and FYEKMQ (reference sequence). CDR3 nucleotide sequence: TGTGCCAGCAGCCCTACGCGTTACTCCTACAATGAGCAGTTCTTC. It is translated as CASSPTRYSYNEQFF.

The chain carries TRBV29-1 and TRBJ2-5; the match to TRBD1 covers 10 bases. The germline CDR1 and CDR2 sequences are SQVTM and ANQGSEA. The CDR3 has 14 residues. V lost 8 bases, J lost 3 bases, and 9 bases stayed unmatched. DNA for the CDR3: TGCAGCCTCTTGAGGGGGACAGGGGAAGAGACCCAGTACTTC. Translated, it gives CSLLRGTGEETQYF.

The chain uses TRBV4-1 and TRBJ2-7, with D unclear. The V gene lost 1 base and the J gene lost 9 bases, with 7 bases spanning the gap. The CDR3 covers 11 residues. Germline V gene sequence: CDR1 MGHRA, CDR2 YSYEKL. The chain's CDR3 is CASSQGLWQYF. For the CDR3, the DNA is TGCGCCAGCAGCCAAGGGCTGTGGCAGTACTTC.

This clone is a singleton in its sample. This chain connects TRBV29-1 to TRBJ1-2, with D hard to call. Trimming cost V 0 bases and J 8 bases, with 7 bases left between them. Per the germline V gene, CDR1 is SQVTM and CDR2 is ANQGSEA. The CDR3 is 11 amino acids. The CDR3 reads CSVEDLQGYTF. The DNA for the CDR3 is TGCAGCGTTGAAGATCTCCAGGGCTACACCTTC.

V gene TRBV19 combines with J gene TRBJ2-2; the D is unclear. Per the germline V gene, CDR1 is LNHDA and CDR2 is SQIVND (reference sequence). Trimming removed 7 bases from V and 6 bases from J, with 6 bases in between. The CDR3 is 11 residues long. The CDR3 here is CASIEAGELFF. For the CDR3, the DNA is TGTGCCAGTATCGAGGCCGGGGAGCTGTTTTTT.

The chain is built from TRBV5-8 and TRBJ1-5; 8 bases align to TRBD1. The length of the CDR3 is 16 residues. Germline V gene lookup returns CDR1 SGHTS and CDR2 YDEGEE. V shed 4 bases, J shed 6 bases, and the junction held 12 bases outside the gene matches. Here the CDR3 reads CASSHFGQGNSQPQHF. Written as DNA, the CDR3 is TGTGCCAGCAGCCATTTTGGACAGGGAAATAGTCAGCCCCAGCATTTT. The complete variable domain, with remaining parts taken from reference TRBV5-8 and TRBJ1-5, reads EAGVTQSPTHLIKTRGQQATLRCSPISGHTSVYWYQQALGLGLQFLLWYDEGEERNRGNFPPRFSGRQFPNYSSELNVNALELEDSALYLCASSHFGQGNSQPQHFGDGTRLSIL.

This clone was detected only a few times. This chain uses TRBV2 with TRBJ2-7, with D unclear. This CDR3 has 15 amino acids. V lost 4 bases to trimming and J lost 0 bases, with 13 bases between them. Germline CDR1 SNHLY, CDR2 FYNNEI. CDR3: CASSASKGSSYEQYF. The CDR3 bases are TGTGCCAGCAGTGCTTCAAAGGGAAGCTCCTACGAGCAGTACTTC. Drawing the rest from reference TRBV2 and TRBJ2-7, the complete variable domain is EPEVTQTPSHQVTQMGQEVILRCVPISNHLYFYWYRQILGQKVEFLVSFYNNEISEKSEIFDDQFSVERPDGSNFTLKIRSTKLEDSAMYFCASSASKGSSYEQYFGPGTRLTVT.

The J gene is TRBJ2-7, the V gene TRBV25-1; 8 bases agree with TRBD1. The CDR3 runs to 15 residues. Trimming cost V 4 bases and J 2 bases; bases outside gene matches: 7. Germline V gene lookup returns CDR1 MGHDK and CDR2 SYGVNS. CDR3 coding DNA: TGTGCCAGCAGTGCGACAGGGGTCTGGCCCTACGAGCAGTACTTC. This translates into CASSATGVWPYEQYF.

This chain uses TRBV11-2 with TRBJ2-7; D gene ambiguous. Germline V gene sequence: CDR1 SGHAT, CDR2 FQNNGV. V lost 3 bases and J 1 base, leaving 10 bases between the germline ends. This CDR3 spans 14 amino acids. As DNA, the CDR3 is TGTGCCAGCAGCTTCGCCGTGGGATCCTACGAGCAGTACTTC. Amino acid sequence: CASSFAVGSYEQYF.

The chain links TRBV7-9 to TRBJ1-2; D is ambiguous. This CDR3 region has 12 residues. The germline CDR1 and CDR2 sequences are SEHNR and FQNEAQ (reference sequence). The ends were cut back, 1 base at V and 3 bases at J, with 3 bases in the middle. Written as DNA, the CDR3 is TGTGCCAGCAGCTTAGTCCACTATGGCTACACCTTC. Protein product: CASSLVHYGYTF.

The rearrangement uses TRBV20-1 and TRBJ1-1; D unclear. The V end lost 6 bases, the J end lost 11 bases, and 10 bases lay between the germline ends. Germline V CDR1 and CDR2: DFQATT, SNEGSKA (reference sequence). This CDR3 spans 9 amino acids. The CDR3 coding sequence is TGCAGTGCCGACCAGGCGGCTTTCTTT. Its protein product is CSADQAAFF.

The V gene is TRBV27, the J gene TRBJ2-7; 9 nucleotides align to TRBD1. V was clipped by 1 base and J by 9 bases; unmatched bases: 7. This CDR3 region has 14 residues. In germline, CDR1 is MNHEY, CDR2 SMNVEV (reference sequence). This CDR3 is CASSLWGQGLAQYF. The CDR3 region has the DNA TGTGCCAGCAGTTTATGGGGACAGGGTCTTGCGCAGTACTTC.

This clone has just a few counts. The rearrangement uses TRBV6-5 and TRBJ2-7, with TRBD2 as a possible D gene (5 bases). V lost 6 bases to trimming and J lost 5 bases, with 11 bases between them. The CDR3 has 12 amino acids. The germline V gene encodes CDR1 MNHEY and CDR2 SVGAGI. The CDR3 protein is CASRLGENEQYF. CDR3 DNA: TGTGCCAGCAGACTCGGGGAGAACGAGCAGTACTTC.

The V call is TRBV6-1, the J call TRBJ2-5, with D maybe TRBD2 (6 bases). With 1 base removed from V and 5 bases from J, the gap between germline ends came to 17 bases. The CDR3 contains 16 residues. Germline values: CDR1 MNHNS, CDR2 SASEGT. The CDR3 DNA reads TGTGCCAGCAGTGAAGTGAGCAGGGAGGCTTTTGAGACCCAGTACTTC. The encoded protein is CASSEVSREAFETQYF.

This chain links TRBV14 with TRBJ2-7; 7 bases match TRBD2. CDR1 is SGHDN, CDR2 FVKESK, per germline. V shed 2 bases, J shed 3 bases, and the junction held 1 base outside the gene matches. The CDR3 has 13 residues. This CDR3 is CASSQSGDYEQYF. The CDR3 region has the DNA TGTGCCAGCAGCCAAAGCGGGGACTACGAGCAGTACTTC. Based on the CDR3 plus reference TRBV14 and TRBJ2-7, the full variable domain is EAGVTQFPSHSVIEKGQTVTLRCDPISGHDNLYWYRRVMGKEIKFLLHFVKESKQDESGMPNNRFLAERTGGTYSTLKVQPAELEDSGVYFCASSQSGDYEQYFGPGTRLTVT.

As concerns this clone: Other DNA sequences from this sample encode an identical CDR3 as well. J is TRBJ2-1 and V is TRBV11-2; D is unresolved. Germline loops: CDR1 SGHAT, CDR2 FQNNGV. The CDR3 loop spans 11 amino acids. V was trimmed by 1 base and J by 9 bases, leaving 4 bases between them. This CDR3 reads CASSLGGEQFF. The CDR3 DNA sequence: TGTGCCAGCAGCTTAGGAGGTGAGCAGTTCTTC.

The gene calls are TRBV30 and TRBJ2-3, with 16 positions matching TRBD2. The CDR3 loop spans 18 amino acids. Germline V lookup: CDR1 GTSNPN, CDR2 SVGIG (reference sequence). The V segment lost 7 bases and the J segment 0 bases; nucleotides outside the gene matches: 10. As DNA, the CDR3 is TGTGCCTACGGATTCGGGACTAGCGGGGGGGCAAGCACAGATACGCAGTATTTT. It encodes CAYGFGTSGGASTDTQYF.

This chain joins TRBV12-5 and TRBJ2-1; 16 nucleotides agree with TRBD2. This CDR3 comprises 16 residues. Per germline, CDR1 LGHNT and CDR2 FRNRAP. Trimming took 6 bases from V and 10 from J; bases not matched to a gene: 9. The CDR3 loop reads CASGVGTSGGAKEQFF. In DNA form, the CDR3 reads TGTGCTAGTGGAGTCGGGACTAGCGGGGGGGCTAAGGAGCAGTTCTTC.

The chain couples TRBV4-1 to TRBJ1-2; D uncertain. CDR1 is MGHRA, CDR2 YSYEKL, per germline. Deletions cut 0 bases from V and 3 bases from J, with 8 bases between. The CDR3 is 14 amino acids. The CDR3 DNA follows: TGCGCCAGCAGCCAAGATACACCCGACTATGGCTACACCTTC. Its protein is CASSQDTPDYGYTF.

A single count supports this clone. CDR3 region: CASRNDRGVTDTQYF. DNA for the CDR3: TGTGCCAGCAGAAACGACAGGGGTGTCACAGATACGCAGTATTTT. The chain links TRBV27 to TRBJ2-3; 8 positions agree with TRBD1. Germline V gives CDR1 MNHEY, CDR2 SMNVEV (reference sequence). This CDR3 region has 15 residues. J lost 2 bases, V lost 6 bases, and 7 bases had no gene match.

The chain joins TRBV6-5 to TRBJ1-1, with D maybe TRBD1 (5 bases). This CDR3 spans 14 amino acids. Trimming stripped 5 bases from V and 1 base from J, with 11 bases between. CDR1 is MNHEY, CDR2 SVGAGI, per germline. CDR3: CASSIRAENTEAFF. DNA for the CDR3: TGTGCCAGCAGTATCAGGGCCGAGAACACTGAAGCTTTCTTT.